This T cell receptor (beta chain) was observed in a study of cytomegalovirus exposure and HLA in healthy donors. This CDR3 contains 14 residues. Losses at the gene ends were 7 bases for V and 0 bases for J; bases not matched to a gene: 2. In germline, CDR1 is SEHNR, CDR2 FQNEAQ (reference sequence). Primers included in the PCR were 60 Vbeta and 13 Jbeta primers. Repertoires were generated with immunoSEQ multiplex PCR, while TCRdb's copy carries only in-frame clones and drops some. The sample includes 98,000 or so clones, about 80% of them seen just once. Study-level results: In presence/absence analyses, roughly uniform sequencing depth across donors was assumed.

Concerning this clone: Its antigen is not known.

The material sequenced was PBMCs. The TCR originated in a man aged 40-55 years in good health and CMV-seronegative. The rearrangement links TRBV7-9 to TRBJ2-2; TRBD2 agrees at 7 bases. The CDR3 loop reads CASKLATNTGELFF. The CDR3, as DNA: TGTGCCAGCAAACTAGCGACGAACACCGGGGAGCTGTTTTTT.